This T cell receptor beta chain was identified during a study of shared clonotypes between healthy human individuals. Looked up from germline, CDR1 is SGHNT and CDR2 is YYREEE (reference sequence). V lost 3 bases to trimming and J lost 5 bases; unmatched junction nucleotides: 9. This CDR3 comprises 15 residues. The repertoire was sequenced with immunoSEQ multiplex PCR; TCRdb's copy has only in-frame clones and lacks some. This sample has about 560,000 clones; around 76% occur once, and the top ten carry 12%. The chain carries TRBV5-4 and TRBJ2-7, with TRBD2 matching over 9 bases. The source material was PBMCs. This clonotype was obtained from a woman in her forties in good health. Some clones in this sample may be carry-over from other donors' samples. The CDR3 spells CASSSYSGSSDEQYF. CDR3 DNA sequence: TGTGCCAGCAGCTCCTATAGCGGGAGCAGCGACGAGCAGTACTTC.